These T cell receptor beta chains were read from a single sample in a study of human T cells and chemical hapten exposure. TCRdb reanalysed the RACE reads using MiXCR and keeps one entry per CDR3 protein. The sample includes a few hundred thousand distinct CDR3 sequences, about 6.3% of them seen just once. Sequenced here: whole blood, sampled in connection with sensitization to the hapten diphenylcyclopropenone (DPC). These receptor sequences come from a woman aged 18-30 years with alopecia areata. Some clones in this sample may be carry-over from other donors' samples. Each CDR3 is given with its conserved first and last residue. Each record gives: CDR3 protein, CDR3 DNA, clone size, D gene, J gene, V gene. A D gene is named only where the DNA matches it firmly. Expanded clones are given a class, and other clones once, few, many or no size at all.

CASSPPDRYYGYTF	TGTGCCAGCAGCCCGCCGGACAGGTACTATGGCTACACCTTC	few	TRBD1	TRBJ1-2	TRBV9
CASSYWQGLDNEQFF	TGTGCCAGCAGTTACTGGCAGGGGCTGGACAATGAGCAGTTCTTC	few	.	TRBJ2-1	TRBV6-2/TRBV6-3
CAMKPTVNTEAFF	TGTGCCATGAAACCGACGGTGAACACTGAAGCTTTCTTT	many	.	TRBJ1-1	TRBV10-3
CASRDSYNQPQHF	TGTGCCAGCAGGGACAGTTACAATCAGCCCCAGCATTTT	many	.	TRBJ1-5	TRBV28
CASRPGQGAILSDGYTF	TGTGCCAGCAGACCCGGACAGGGGGCTATCCTATCTGATGGCTACACCTTC	few	TRBD1	TRBJ1-2	TRBV12-3/TRBV12-4
CSGHWGDRDTEAFF	TGCAGTGGCCATTGGGGGGATAGGGACACTGAAGCTTTCTTT	few	.	TRBJ1-1	TRBV20-1
CASSPGMNTEAFF	TGTGCCAGCTCACCAGGGATGAACACTGAAGCTTTCTTT	many	.	TRBJ1-1	TRBV18
CASSLETGGNYGYTF	TGTGCCAGCAGCTTAGAGACAGGGGGAAACTATGGCTACACCTTC	few	TRBD1	TRBJ1-2	TRBV7-2
CASSQAKPGQGSEQYF	TGCGCCAGCAGCCAAGCTAAGCCGGGACAGGGTAGCGAGCAGTACTTC	.	TRBD1	TRBJ2-7	TRBV4-3
CASSWTLSNQPQHF	TGTGCCAGCAGTTGGACCCTGAGCAATCAGCCCCAGCATTTT	.	.	TRBJ1-5	TRBV6-2/TRBV6-3
CASTLDVMSSYNEQFF	TGTGCCAGCACCTTGGACGTCATGAGCTCCTACAATGAGCAGTTCTTC	.	.	TRBJ2-1	TRBV2
CASSLVSGAAQETQYF	TGTGCCAGCAGTTTAGTTTCCGGGGCGGCCCAAGAGACCCAGTACTTC	.	.	TRBJ2-5	TRBV12-3/TRBV12-4
CASSLDRGGVAGTQYF	TGTGCCAGCAGCTTAGACCGGGGGGGCGTCGCCGGTACGCAGTATTTT	many	TRBD2	TRBJ2-3	TRBV7-2
CASSGRRKNSPLHF	TGTGCCAGCAGCGGGAGGAGAAAAAATTCACCCCTCCACTTT	many	.	TRBJ1-6	TRBV9
CASSYNRGQETQYF	TGTGCCAGCAGTTATAACAGGGGGCAAGAGACCCAGTACTTC	few	TRBD1	TRBJ2-5	TRBV12-3/TRBV12-4
CASSPNLSGEGGYTF	TGTGCCAGCTCACCCAACCTTTCAGGGGAAGGCGGCTACACCTTC	few	.	TRBJ1-2	TRBV18
CASSQDAGTAGPLNTEAFF	TGTGCCAGCAGCCAAGATGCCGGGACAGCGGGCCCCCTGAACACTGAAGCTTTCTTT	few	TRBD1	TRBJ1-1	TRBV14
CASSLPGNTEAFF	TGTGCCAGCAGTTTACCAGGGAACACTGAAGCTTTCTTT	many	.	TRBJ1-1	TRBV12-3/TRBV12-4
CASSPPRQGASGEKLFF	TGCGCCAGCAGCCCCCCGCGACAGGGGGCTTCGGGGGAAAAACTGTTTTTT	few	TRBD1	TRBJ1-4	TRBV4-3
CASRTGGEPQHF	TGTGCCAGCAGGACAGGGGGGGAGCCCCAGCATTTT	many	TRBD1	TRBJ1-5	TRBV6-2/TRBV6-3
CSAPGPSQETQYF	TGCAGTGCCCCCGGACCGAGCCAAGAGACCCAGTACTTC	.	.	TRBJ2-5	TRBV20-1
CASSSRGGGEKLFF	TGTGCCAGCAGCTCCAGGGGAGGAGGTGAAAAACTGTTTTTT	many	.	TRBJ1-4	TRBV11-2
CASSEVGTAGQPQHF	TGTGCCAGCAGTGAAGTGGGGACAGCAGGCCAGCCCCAGCATTTT	few	TRBD1	TRBJ1-5	TRBV6-1
CASSLKLWDTEAFF	TGTGCCAGCAGCTTAAAGTTATGGGACACTGAAGCTTTCTTT	few	.	TRBJ1-1	TRBV7-9
CATSDNRGIYF	TGTGCCACCAGTGACAACAGGGGGATCTACTTC	few	TRBD1	TRBJ2-7	TRBV24-1
CASSPSIQETQYF	TGTGCCAGCAGCCCCTCAATCCAAGAGACCCAGTACTTC	.	.	TRBJ2-5	TRBV7-2
CAISEPGGVYEQYF	TGTGCCATCAGTGAGCCGGGGGGGGTCTACGAGCAGTACTTC	few	TRBD2	TRBJ2-7	TRBV10-3
CAIRESLVGIQYF	TGTGCCATCAGGGAGTCTCTGGTAGGGATTCAGTACTTC	many	.	TRBJ2-4	TRBV10-3
CASSDLQDRGGSPLHF	TGTGCCAGCAGCGATCTTCAAGACAGGGGAGGATCACCCCTCCACTTT	few	TRBD1	TRBJ1-6	TRBV7-9
CASSYSPGLNYGYTF	TGTGCCAGCAGTTACTCCCCCGGTTTGAACTATGGCTACACCTTC	few	.	TRBJ1-2	TRBV6-5
CASSYGTSWGSNQPQHF	TGTGCCAGCAGTTACGGGACTTCATGGGGGAGCAATCAGCCCCAGCATTTT	many	.	TRBJ1-5	TRBV6-2/TRBV6-3
CASGLSGTTKETQYF	TGTGCCAGCGGTTTATCCGGGACAACTAAAGAGACCCAGTACTTC	few	.	TRBJ2-5	TRBV7-9
CASSQGASYNEQFF	TGTGCCAGCAGCCAGGGGGCCTCCTACAATGAGCAGTTCTTC	many	TRBD1	TRBJ2-1	TRBV7-3
CASRPGLIFSSPLHF	TGTGCCAGCAGGCCGGGACTGATATTTAGTTCACCCCTCCACTTT	.	.	TRBJ1-6	TRBV2
CASSPTGDSEKLFF	TGTGCCAGCAGTCCCACAGGGGATAGTGAAAAACTGTTTTTT	.	TRBD1	TRBJ1-4	TRBV3-1
CASSWGGVFNSPLHF	TGTGCCAGCAGTTGGGGGGGCGTCTTTAATTCACCCCTCCACTTT	.	.	TRBJ1-6	TRBV27
CASSPDRGLDTQYF	TGTGCCAGCAGCCCTGACAGGGGGCTAGATACGCAGTATTTT	.	TRBD1	TRBJ2-3	TRBV11-3
CASRGGATSGNTIYF	TGTGCCAGCAGGGGAGGGGCAACCTCTGGAAACACCATATATTTT	.	.	TRBJ1-3	TRBV6-1
CASREADQPQHF	TGTGCCAGCAGGGAAGCGGATCAGCCCCAGCATTTT	many	.	TRBJ1-5	TRBV6-2/TRBV6-3
CASSQNRADQPQHF	TGCGCCAGCAGCCAGAACAGGGCTGATCAGCCCCAGCATTTT	many	.	TRBJ1-5	TRBV4-1
CASSPFRGAREKLFF	TGTGCCAGCAGTCCTTTTAGGGGCGCGCGGGAAAAACTGTTTTTT	few	.	TRBJ1-4	TRBV6-1
CASSFLLGRLYEQYF	TGTGCCAGCAGCTTCCTACTCGGGAGGCTCTACGAGCAGTACTTC	.	TRBD2	TRBJ2-7	TRBV6-6
CSVEPAGTVFYGYTF	TGCAGCGTTGAACCAGCCGGGACAGTCTTCTATGGCTACACCTTC	many	TRBD1	TRBJ1-2	TRBV29-1
CASSLRAGKYTETQYF	TGTGCCAGCAGCTTAAGGGCAGGGAAGTATACGGAGACCCAGTACTTC	.	.	TRBJ2-5	TRBV11-3
CASSSSGGVDTQYF	TGTGCCAGCAGTTCTAGCGGGGGGGTGGATACGCAGTATTTT	few	TRBD2	TRBJ2-3	TRBV6-6
CATSRGGTAPNQPQHF	TGTGCCACCAGCAGAGGCGGGACCGCCCCTAATCAGCCCCAGCATTTT	many	.	TRBJ1-5	TRBV15
CASMPSGAYEQYF	TGTGCCAGCATGCCTAGCGGGGCCTACGAGCAGTACTTC	.	TRBD2	TRBJ2-7	TRBV27
CASSDFCQRGCTDTQYF	TGCGCCAGCAGTGATTTCTGCCAGCGGGGTTGTACAGATACGCAGTATTTT	few	TRBD2	TRBJ2-3	TRBV10-1
CASSQVGLTLNEQFF	TGCGCCAGCAGCCAGGTGGGGCTGACACTGAATGAGCAGTTCTTC	few	.	TRBJ2-1	TRBV4-1